These 8 T cell receptor beta chains share one sample of origin, sequenced in a study of beta chain features in type 1 diabetes. The investigators reverse transcribed all of the isolated RNA, so they sequenced expressed TCRB transcripts. Generated by immunoSEQ multiplex PCR, the TCRdb table keeps only in-frame clones and is missing some. The profile shows around 430,000 clones, roughly 31% of them singletons. The sequenced material came from naive CD4+ T cells from blood. The receptors originated from a man in his late teens or twenties in good health.

The chain combines TRBV7-9 with TRBJ2-1, with 9 bases lining up with TRBD2. With 1 base clipped from V and 4 bases from J, the junction kept 2 bases outside the gene matches. From germline, CDR1 is SEHNR and CDR2 FQNEAQ (reference sequence). This CDR3 is 15 amino acids long. CDR3 in amino acids: CASSLGSGSYNEQFF. The CDR3 DNA reads TGTGCCAGCAGCTTAGGTAGCGGGAGTTACAATGAGCAGTTCTTC.

This clone was seen a few times. The gene calls are TRBV5-1 and TRBJ2-2; no reliable D call. V dropped 5 bases and J dropped 5 bases, with 13 bases sitting between them. The CDR3 length is 14 residues. Germline V lookup: CDR1 SGHRS, CDR2 YFSETQ. CDR3 region: CASRDGWNTGELFF. In nucleotides, the CDR3 is TGCGCCAGCAGGGACGGATGGAATACCGGGGAGCTGTTTTTT.

This clone was seen more than once but under ten times. The V and J genes are TRBV4-3 and TRBJ2-7, with D uncertain. Germline CDR1 and CDR2: LGHNA and YSLEER. CDR3 size: 14 residues. The ends were cut back, 0 bases at V and 3 bases at J, with 9 bases in the middle. CDR3 sequence (DNA): TGCGCCAGCAGCCAAGACTGGACCCGCTACGAGCAGTACTTC. Translation: CASSQDWTRYEQYF.

V usage is TRBV11-2 and J usage is TRBJ2-2; 9 nucleotides line up with TRBD2. The CDR3 consists of 15 residues. J lost 7 bases, V lost 3 bases, and 6 bases had no gene match. The germline gives CDR1 SGHAT, CDR2 FQNNGV. CDR3 protein: CASSLSGRPGGELFF. CDR3 sequence (DNA): TGTGCCAGCAGCTTGAGCGGGAGGCCCGGCGGGGAGCTGTTTTTT.

The chain combines TRBV19 with TRBJ2-6; no firm D call. The CDR3 totals 13 residues. CDR1 is LNHDA and CDR2 is SQIVND in the germline V gene (reference sequence). The ends were cut back, 6 bases at V and 0 bases at J, with 3 bases in the middle. CDR3 sequence: CASRNSGANVLTF. In nucleotides, the CDR3 is TGTGCCAGTAGGAACTCTGGGGCCAACGTCCTGACTTTC. The entire variable domain, with the rest obtained from reference TRBV19 and TRBJ2-6, is as follows: DGGITQSPKYLFRKEGQNVTLSCEQNLNHDAMYWYRQDPGQGLRLIYYSQIVNDFQKGDIAEGYSVSREKKESFPLTVTSAQKNPTAFYLCASRNSGANVLTFGAGSRLTVL.

Of note for this clone: Other nucleotide sequences in the sample specify the same CDR3. The chain couples TRBV30 to TRBJ2-6; D is unresolved. CDR1 GTSNPN and CDR2 SVGIG come from the germline V gene (reference sequence). Trimming took off 1 base at V and 1 base at J, with 5 bases between the two ends. This CDR3 comprises 14 residues. CDR3 bases: TGTGCCTGGAGTGGGTTATCTGGGGCCAACGTCCTGACTTTC. Amino acid sequence: CAWSGLSGANVLTF. Based on the CDR3 plus reference TRBV30 and TRBJ2-6, the full variable domain is SQTIHQWPATLVQPVGSPLSLECTVEGTSNPNLYWYRQAAGRGLQLLFYSVGIGQISSEVPQNLSASRPQDRQFILSSKKLLLSDSGFYLCAWSGLSGANVLTFGAGSRLTVL.

A few counts support this clone. This sequence joins TRBV5-6 and TRBJ2-5, with D perhaps TRBD2 (6 bases). Germline V gives CDR1 SGHDT, CDR2 YYEEEE. The V and J ends lost 4 bases and 5 bases respectively, with 18 bases between them. The CDR3 spans 15 residues. Here the CDR3 reads CASSPFPAGWETQYF. CDR3 coding DNA: TGTGCCAGCAGCCCTTTTCCAGCGGGTTGGGAGACCCAGTACTTC.

This chain connects TRBV20-1 to TRBJ2-1; 8 bases agree with TRBD1. Germline lookup yields CDR1 DFQATT and CDR2 SNEGSKA (reference sequence). This CDR3 comprises 11 residues. Germline trimming cut 3 bases from V and 12 bases from J; bases unmatched to any gene: 4. The DNA of the CDR3 is TGCAGTGCTAGTCAGGGGGCTTGGCAGTTCTTC. It is translated as CSASQGAWQFF.